This paragraph covers one TCR beta chain sequence. At survey level, the immunoSEQ assay was run in its v3.0 version. Sequenced by immunoSEQ multiplex PCR; TCRdb stores in-frame clones only, minus some. The sample contains 20,000 or so clones, approximately 80% of which appear only once. The record originates from a study of long-term antiretroviral therapy in people with HIV. Per the germline V gene, CDR1 is GTSNPN and CDR2 is SVGIG (reference sequence). This CDR3 is 14 amino acids long. The ends were cut back, 5 bases at V and 1 base at J, with 14 bases in the middle. Sequencing used unsorted PBMCs, obtained at the start of antiretroviral therapy, before treatment. The V gene is TRBV30, the J gene TRBJ1-1; TRBD1 might be the D (6 bases). The source is a woman aged 18-29 years with HIV. The CDR3 coding sequence is TGTGCCTGGGCCGCCGGGACAAGGAACACTGAAGCTTTCTTT. Translating it yields CAWAAGTRNTEAFF.